These 18 T cell receptor beta chains were sequenced from one sample in a study of T cell repertoires in cytomegalovirus infection. TCRdb ran MiXCR on the reads and lists one entry per CDR3 protein. The sample lists hundreds of thousands of distinct CDR3 sequences, roughly a third occurring once. No antigen has been identified for these receptors. This specimen consisted of cultured PBMCs, obtained from culture after CMV antigen stimulation. These receptors were collected from a human donor in good health (CMV status not recorded). Some clones in this sample may be carry-over from other donors' samples.

The rearrangement links TRBV12-3 or TRBV12-4 to TRBJ2-1; 14 bases are a match to TRBD2. This CDR3 spans 18 amino acids. Losses at the gene ends were 3 bases for V and 4 bases for J; bases not matched to a gene: 8. DNA for the CDR3: TGTGCCAGCAGTTTGTCCAGGACTAGCGGGGGGAGTTACAATGAGCAGTTCTTC. Its protein product is CASSLSRTSGGSYNEQFF.

V is TRBV7-9 and J is TRBJ1-5; possibly TRBD1 for D (5 bases). Germline V gives CDR1 SEHNR, CDR2 FQNEAQ (reference sequence). The ends were cut back, 6 bases at V and 2 bases at J, with 14 bases in the middle. The CDR3 extends over 15 amino acids. The CDR3 reads CASSSGTQGNQPQHF. The CDR3 region has the DNA TGTGCCAGCAGTTCCGGGACGCAGGGCAATCAGCCCCAGCATTTT. The entire variable domain, with the rest obtained from reference TRBV7-9 and TRBJ1-5, is as follows: DTGVSQNPRHKITKRGQNVTFRCDPISEHNRLYWYRQTLGQGPEFLTYFQNEAQLEKSRLLSDRFSAERPKGSFSTLEIQRTEQGDSAMYLCASSSGTQGNQPQHFGDGTRLSIL.

In its sample, this clonotype was seen many times. This rearrangement joins TRBV6-2 or TRBV6-3 to TRBJ1-1, with no clear D. Trimming shortened V by 2 bases and J by 4 bases, and 5 bases separated the two germline ends. Germline CDR1 is MNHEY and CDR2 is SVGEGT. The CDR3 contains 12 residues. The CDR3 is CASSYRSTEAFF. The CDR3 nucleotides read TGTGCCAGCAGTTACCGGAGCACTGAAGCTTTCTTT.

This clonotype has a count of ten or more. The chain links TRBV4-1 to TRBJ1-1, with TRBD1 matching 8 bases. The V gene end was trimmed by 6 bases and the J gene end by 5 bases; junction bases not matched to a gene: 5. Germline V gene data show CDR1 as MGHRA and CDR2 as YSYEKL. The CDR3 loop spans 13 amino acids. The CDR3 region has the DNA TGCGCCAGCAGTAAACAGGGGGGGACTGAAGCTTTCTTT. It encodes CASSKQGGTEAFF.

The rearrangement uses TRBV20-1 and TRBJ2-3; D may match TRBD1 or TRBD2 (7 bases each). Germline lookup yields CDR1 DFQATT and CDR2 SNEGSKA (reference sequence). This CDR3 is 19 amino acids long. Trimming took off 4 bases at V and 0 bases at J, with 26 bases between the two ends. The CDR3 bases are TGCAGTGCTACTCCTTTACAGGGGACTACTGAACTTAGCACAGATACGCAGTATTTT. This translates into CSATPLQGTTELSTDTQYF.

This clonotype was found a few times. V and J are TRBV18 and TRBJ2-3, with no clear D. Germline lookup yields CDR1 KGHSH and CDR2 LQKENI. The CDR3 has 14 amino acids. V was cut by 3 bases and J by 6 bases, with 13 bases left in between. DNA of the CDR3: TGTGCCAGCTCACCGGGCTCCCGGTCCGATACGCAGTATTTT. It yields the protein CASSPGSRSDTQYF.

This chain links TRBV7-8 with TRBJ2-1; possible D gene TRBD2, 6 bases. The CDR3 consists of 18 residues. Germline loops: CDR1 SGHVS, CDR2 FQNEAQ. V was shortened by 7 bases and J by 0 bases, with 22 bases between the two germline ends. The CDR3 DNA follows: TGTGCCAGCAACAACGTGGAGGGTTTGGGGAGCTCCTACAATGAGCAGTTCTTC. It yields the protein CASNNVEGLGSSYNEQFF.

This clonotype occurred a few times. The rearrangement links TRBV12-5 to TRBJ2-7; perhaps TRBD2 as D (5 bases). The CDR3 extends over 11 amino acids. V dropped 1 base and J dropped 13 bases, with 11 bases sitting between them. Germline V CDR1 and CDR2: LGHNT, FRNRAP. DNA for the CDR3: TGTGCTAGTGGTTTGGGGACTCCGGCCTACTTC. Its protein product is CASGLGTPAYF.

This clonotype was seen ten or more times. The chain couples TRBV7-2 to TRBJ2-5; D gene ambiguous. The germline V gene encodes CDR1 SGHTA and CDR2 FQGNSA. The CDR3 length is 13 residues. V lost 2 bases to trimming and J lost 2 bases, with 6 bases between them. In nucleotides, the CDR3 is TGTGCCAGCAGCTTACTGTATCAAGAGACCCAGTACTTC. Its protein product is CASSLLYQETQYF.

This chain links TRBV5-4 with TRBJ2-5; TRBD2 is a possible D gene (6 bases). Germline CDR1 is SGHNT and CDR2 is YYREEE (reference sequence). This CDR3 has 15 amino acids. V was clipped by 5 bases and J by 3 bases, with 17 bases between them. The CDR3 DNA is TGTGCCAGCAGGCGGGATCGGACTGCAGAAGAGACCCAGTACTTC. It codes for CASRRDRTAEETQYF. The full variable domain, rest sourced from reference TRBV5-4 and TRBJ2-5, is ETGVTQSPTHLIKTRGQQVTLRCSSQSGHNTVSWYQQALGQGPQFIFQYYREEENGRGNFPPRFSGLQFPNYSSELNVNALELDDSALYLCASRRDRTAEETQYFGPGTRLLVL.

This clonotype was counted a few times. The chain is built from TRBV10-3 and TRBJ2-3; 10 bases agree with TRBD2. CDR1 ENHRY and CDR2 SYGVKD come from the germline V gene. J was trimmed by 0 bases and V by 3 bases; bases with no gene match: 9. CDR3 length: 18 residues. CDR3 DNA: TGTGCCATCAGTGAAGGCCTAGCGGGGGTCTCCAGCACAGATACGCAGTATTTT. This encodes CAISEGLAGVSSTDTQYF.

A few counts support this clonotype. The CDR3 sequence: CASSPLGAPEKLFF. The CDR3 coding sequence is TGTGCCAGCAGCCCACTTGGGGCCCCTGAAAAACTGTTTTTT. The rearrangement uses TRBV6-6 and TRBJ1-4; D may be TRBD1 (5 bases). This CDR3 is built from 14 residues. Germline V gene data show CDR1 as MNHNY and CDR2 as SVGAGI (reference sequence). Trimming stripped 6 bases from V and 7 bases from J, with 15 bases between.

The CDR3 here is CASYRYGYTF. The CDR3 bases are TGTGCCAGCTACCGCTATGGCTACACCTTC. The J gene is TRBJ1-2, the V gene TRBV6-2 or TRBV6-3; D is ambiguous. Germline V gives CDR1 MNHEY, CDR2 SVGEGT. V was shortened by 8 bases and J by 4 bases, with 5 bases between the two germline ends. CDR3 size: 10 residues.

CDR3 amino acids: CASSYHGRGAYEQYF. Written as DNA, the CDR3 is TGTGCCAGCAGTTATCACGGCCGAGGTGCCTACGAGCAGTACTTC. The chain employs TRBV28 and TRBJ2-7; no clear D. Germline-derived CDR1 and CDR2 are MDHEN and SYDVKM. V was shortened by 4 bases and J by 2 bases, with 15 bases between the two germline ends. The CDR3 contains 15 residues.

CDR3 bases: TGTGCCAGCTCACCAGTCGACCACTATGGCTACACCTTC. Its protein product is CASSPVDHYGYTF. V gene TRBV18 combines with J gene TRBJ1-2; no reliable D call. The CDR3 sequence is 13 residues long. V was cut by 2 bases and J by 3 bases, with 7 bases left in between. Germline CDR1 and CDR2: KGHSH and LQKENI.

The V gene is TRBV6-1, the J gene TRBJ2-7, with no clear D. The germline V gene encodes CDR1 MNHNS and CDR2 SASEGT. The CDR3 contains 13 residues. V lost 3 bases and J lost 2, with 8 bases in between. The CDR3 region is CASSDRPTYEQYF. For the CDR3, the DNA is TGTGCCAGCAGTGACCGACCAACCTACGAGCAGTACTTC.

V is TRBV7-2 and J is TRBJ2-1; D is perhaps TRBD1 or TRBD2 (6 bases each). V was cut by 1 base and J by 7 bases, with 11 bases left in between. This CDR3 contains 14 residues. CDR1 and CDR2 (germline): SGHTA, FQGNSA. CDR3 sequence (DNA): TGTGCCAGCAGCTTAGGGGGGGCCTCGAATGAGCAGTTCTTC. Its protein is CASSLGGASNEQFF.

The CDR3 DNA is TGTGCCAGCAGCTTAGACGGGTCATTCCCAGGATCGCCCCAGCATTTT. Its protein product is CASSLDGSFPGSPQHF. The chain recombines TRBV7-6 with TRBJ1-5, with D unclear. V lost 1 base and J 9 bases, leaving 19 bases between the germline ends. This CDR3 region has 16 residues. Germline values: CDR1 SGHVS, CDR2 FNYEAQ.